Shown below are 30 T cell receptor beta chains from a single sample sequenced in a study of blood T cell repertoires in COVID-19. Measured with immunoSEQ multiplex PCR; TCRdb has only the in-frame clones, and not every one. The profile shows about 160,000 clones, approximately 86% of them singletons. The sequenced sample was peripheral blood. These receptors were taken from a woman older than 75 with active or convalescent COVID-19.

As to this clone: Other nucleotide sequences from this sample produce the same CDR3. The gene calls are TRBV29-1 and TRBJ2-3; 7 positions agree with TRBD2. Germline CDR1 reads SQVTM; CDR2 reads ANQGSEA. V gave up 1 base and J gave up 4 bases; unmatched junction bases: 5. This CDR3 is 14 amino acids long. The CDR3 loop is CSVEGGRGADTQYF. CDR3 in DNA: TGCAGCGTTGAAGGCGGGAGAGGAGCAGATACGCAGTATTTT.

The chain employs TRBV5-4 and TRBJ2-5; 7 nucleotides line up with TRBD1. The CDR3 length is 15 residues. V lost 4 bases, J lost 2 bases, and 8 bases stayed unmatched. The germline V gene has CDR1 SGHNT and CDR2 YYREEE (reference sequence). The CDR3 nucleotides are TGTGCCAGCAGCCGCATGGGGACAGTTCAAGAGACCCAGTACTTC. It translates to CASSRMGTVQETQYF.

The chain is built from TRBV6-5 and TRBJ1-2, with a possible D match to TRBD1 (6 bases). The V end lost 6 bases, the J end lost 8 bases, and 16 bases lay between the germline ends. Germline V CDR1 and CDR2: MNHEY, SVGAGI. The CDR3 consists of 13 residues. CDR3 in amino acids: CASRLTGLRGYTF. In nucleotides, the CDR3 is TGTGCCAGCAGGTTAACAGGGCTCAGGGGCTACACCTTC.

The J gene is TRBJ2-5, the V gene TRBV6-5; the D is unclear. V dropped 2 bases and J dropped 3 bases, with 7 bases sitting between them. The germline V gene encodes CDR1 MNHEY and CDR2 SVGAGI. The CDR3 has 13 amino acids. Here the CDR3 reads CASSYLPEETQYF. CDR3 bases: TGTGCCAGCAGTTACCTTCCCGAAGAGACCCAGTACTTC.

The chain couples TRBV30 to TRBJ2-1, with 9 bases aligning to TRBD2. Germline CDR1 is GTSNPN and CDR2 is SVGIG (reference sequence). The CDR3 contains 16 residues. V shed 0 bases and J 7 bases; nucleotides not matched to a gene: 10. The CDR3 sequence: CAWSVWREGLLNEQFF. Written as DNA, the CDR3 is TGTGCCTGGAGTGTCTGGCGGGAGGGCCTCTTAAATGAGCAGTTCTTC.

The chain employs TRBV2 and TRBJ2-5; maybe TRBD2 (6 bases). Germline lookup yields CDR1 SNHLY and CDR2 FYNNEI. The CDR3 has 13 residues. V lost 8 bases and J 7 bases, leaving 17 bases between the germline ends. CDR3 DNA sequence: TGTGCCAGCTCTGGAGGGCGCGGGGTGACCCAGTACTTC. Its protein is CASSGGRGVTQYF. Using reference TRBV2 and TRBJ2-5 for the parts outside the CDR3, the full variable domain is EPEVTQTPSHQVTQMGQEVILRCVPISNHLYFYWYRQILGQKVEFLVSFYNNEISEKSEIFDDQFSVERPDGSNFTLKIRSTKLEDSAMYFCASSGGRGVTQYFGPGTRLLVL.

The chain joins TRBV12-3 or TRBV12-4 to TRBJ1-1; tentatively, D is TRBD1 (5 bases). This CDR3 has 13 residues. V lost 5 bases to trimming and J lost 7 bases, with 14 bases between them. The CDR3 is CASSRQPKNEAFF. DNA of the CDR3: TGTGCCAGCAGTAGACAGCCAAAAAATGAAGCTTTCTTT.

The chain combines TRBV19 with TRBJ1-5, with a possible D match to TRBD1 (5 bases). Trimming stripped 0 bases from V and 6 bases from J, with 12 bases between. There are 15 residues in the CDR3. Germline loops: CDR1 LNHDA, CDR2 SQIVND (reference sequence). CDR3 sequence: CASSIDQGFAQPQHF. CDR3 nucleotide sequence: TGTGCCAGTAGTATAGATCAGGGTTTTGCTCAGCCCCAGCATTTT. The complete variable domain, with remaining parts taken from reference TRBV19 and TRBJ1-5, reads DGGITQSPKYLFRKEGQNVTLSCEQNLNHDAMYWYRQDPGQGLRLIYYSQIVNDFQKGDIAEGYSVSREKKESFPLTVTSAQKNPTAFYLCASSIDQGFAQPQHFGDGTRLSIL.

The chain employs TRBV5-1 and TRBJ1-2; possible D gene TRBD1, 6 bases. V lost 5 bases to trimming and J lost 4 bases, with 18 bases between them. Germline CDR1 reads SGHRS; CDR2 reads YFSETQ. This CDR3 is 15 amino acids long. The CDR3 sequence is CASSLSAQGSYGYTF. The CDR3 DNA is TGCGCCAGCAGTCTTTCTGCACAGGGATCCTATGGCTACACCTTC.

The chain combines TRBV19 with TRBJ2-4; D possibly corresponds to TRBD2 (5 bases). This CDR3 region has 14 residues. V shed 8 bases and J shed 3 bases, with 14 bases lying between them. CDR1 is LNHDA and CDR2 is SQIVND in the germline V gene (reference sequence). DNA for the CDR3: TGTGCCAGTCAGTGGCGGGCGGACAAAAACATTCAGTACTTC. It codes for CASQWRADKNIQYF.

CDR3 residues: CASSLPGSSYNEQFF. CDR3 sequence (DNA): TGTGCCAGCAGCTTACCGGGTAGCTCCTACAATGAGCAGTTCTTC. V gene TRBV11-2 combines with J gene TRBJ2-1; D not certain. Between the trimmed V and J ends, which lost 2 bases and 0 bases, there was a span of 8 bases. The CDR3 has 15 amino acids. Germline V gives CDR1 SGHAT, CDR2 FQNNGV.

The CDR3 coding sequence is TGTGCCAGCAGCCCACGACACAGTGAAGCTTTCTTT. Its protein is CASSPRHSEAFF. This chain uses TRBV5-4 with TRBJ1-1; D gene uncertain. The V gene lost 4 bases and the J gene lost 7 bases, with 11 bases spanning the gap. The CDR3 consists of 12 residues. Germline-derived CDR1 and CDR2 are SGHNT and YYREEE (reference sequence).

V gene TRBV6-5 combines with J gene TRBJ2-2; a possible D gene is TRBD2 (5 bases). V shed 7 bases and J shed 1 base, with 10 bases lying between them. There are 14 residues in the CDR3. Germline V CDR1 and CDR2: MNHEY, SVGAGI. CDR3 nucleotides: TGTGCCAGCATAAAGCGGTTGAACACCGGGGAGCTGTTTTTT. It codes for CASIKRLNTGELFF.

The genes are TRBV5-4 and TRBJ2-1, with TRBD1 matching 10 bases. CDR1 and CDR2 (germline): SGHNT, YYREEE (reference sequence). With V trimmed by 3 bases and J by 7 bases, 1 base remained unmatched. This CDR3 is built from 13 residues. CDR3 sequence reads: CASSSGQGNEQFF. CDR3 sequence (DNA): TGTGCCAGCAGCTCGGGACAGGGGAATGAGCAGTTCTTC.

The chain carries TRBV7-6 and TRBJ1-6; D remains unclear. The V gene lost 4 bases and the J gene lost 5 bases, with 6 bases spanning the gap. CDR3 length: 13 amino acids. CDR1 is SGHVS, CDR2 FNYEAQ, per germline. The CDR3 DNA is TGTGCCAGCAGCTCGAGGCATAATTCACCCCTCCACTTT. Its translation: CASSSRHNSPLHF.

The V gene is TRBV10-3, the J gene TRBJ2-3, with 10 positions matching TRBD1. The CDR3 length is 18 residues. V shed 0 bases and J 1 base; nucleotides not matched to a gene: 7. Germline V CDR1 and CDR2: ENHRY, SYGVKD. In DNA, the CDR3 is TGTGCCATCAGTGAGTCTTGGGTCGGGACAGGGGGCACAGATACGCAGTATTTT. This codes for CAISESWVGTGGTDTQYF.

The chain links TRBV19 to TRBJ1-6; TRBD1 agrees at 8 bases. With V trimmed by 3 bases and J by 8 bases, 9 bases remained unmatched. Germline loops: CDR1 LNHDA, CDR2 SQIVND (reference sequence). This CDR3 has 16 residues. CDR3 amino acids: CASSISARQGYSPLHF. CDR3 bases: TGTGCCAGTAGTATTTCGGCAAGACAGGGGTATTCACCCCTCCACTTT.

This clone was detected once. V and J are TRBV18 and TRBJ2-1; TRBD1 matches 7 bases. The CDR3 extends over 16 amino acids. V was pared by 2 bases and J by 0 bases, with 4 bases of the junction left unmatched. In germline, CDR1 is KGHSH, CDR2 LQKENI. CDR3 loop: CASSPIGQVSYNEQFF. The CDR3 nucleotides are TGTGCCAGCTCACCAATAGGACAGGTCTCCTACAATGAGCAGTTCTTC.

CDR3 region: CASTREGNSPLHF. Here the CDR3 DNA reads TGTGCCAGCACGAGGGAGGGGAATTCACCCCTCCACTTT. V gene TRBV6-5 combines with J gene TRBJ1-6; D perhaps matches TRBD1 (5 bases). Germline-derived CDR1 and CDR2 are MNHEY and SVGAGI. V was cut by 7 bases and J by 7 bases, with 11 bases left in between. This CDR3 contains 13 residues.

The chain combines TRBV28 with TRBJ1-4; TRBD1 matches 9 bases. Germline CDR1 is MDHEN and CDR2 is SYDVKM. The CDR3 runs to 14 residues. The V and J ends lost 6 bases and 7 bases, in that order; junction bases with no gene match: 6. CDR3 bases: TGTGCCAGCAGAGAGGACAGGGGAGGTGAAAAACTGTTTTTT. Translating gives CASREDRGGEKLFF.

The chain has TRBV20-1 and TRBJ2-3; D is possibly TRBD2 (7 bases). The CDR3 extends over 14 amino acids. Per the germline V gene, CDR1 is DFQATT and CDR2 is SNEGSKA (reference sequence). V shed 3 bases and J shed 5 bases, with 15 bases lying between them. The CDR3 nucleotides read TGCAGTGCTAGTAGGGGGGGGCTAGGAGATACGCAGTATTTT. Amino acids: CSASRGGLGDTQYF.

The chain employs TRBV10-2 and TRBJ1-1, with no clear D. With 2 bases removed from V and 8 bases from J, the gap between germline ends came to 6 bases. Germline CDR1 and CDR2: WSHSY and SAAADI. The CDR3 is 11 amino acids. For the CDR3, the DNA is TGCGCCAGCAGTGAGGGTGGCGAAGCTTTCTTT. This codes for CASSEGGEAFF.

The chain couples TRBV7-9 to TRBJ2-3; TRBD2 agrees at 12 bases. CDR3 size: 16 residues. Trimming at V came to 6 bases and at J to 6 bases, leaving 10 bases not matched to a gene. Looked up from germline, CDR1 is SEHNR and CDR2 is FQNEAQ (reference sequence). DNA for the CDR3: TGTGCCAGCAGTTTGACTAGCGGGAGTACGTCGGATACGCAGTATTTT. Encoded protein: CASSLTSGSTSDTQYF.

The chain combines TRBV21-1 with TRBJ1-5. TRBV21-1 is marked as a pseudogene. The CDR3 is 15 residues long. The CDR3 DNA is TGTGCCAGCAGCAAAGTCAACGGTAGCAATCAGCCCCAGCATTTT. It encodes CASSKVNGSNQPQHF.

CDR3 DNA sequence: TGTGCCAGCAGTGAGCGGGCCTACGAGCAGTACTTC. Its translation: CASSERAYEQYF. This chain links TRBV2 with TRBJ2-7, with a weak D call TRBD2 (5 bases). Trimming pared 3 bases from V and 2 bases from J, leaving 5 bases between. The V gene's germline CDR1 is SNHLY and CDR2 FYNNEI. The CDR3 loop spans 12 amino acids.

This chain links TRBV5-1 with TRBJ2-1; 9 bases agree with TRBD1. Losses at the gene ends were 4 bases for V and 4 bases for J; bases not matched to a gene: 3. The CDR3 sequence is 14 residues long. CDR1 is SGHRS, CDR2 YFSETQ, per germline. The CDR3 region is CASSTGQGYNEQFF. DNA for the CDR3: TGCGCCAGCAGCACGGGACAGGGATACAATGAGCAGTTCTTC.

The chain is built from TRBV6-5 and TRBJ1-2; TRBD1 is a possible D gene (6 bases). CDR3 size: 13 residues. Looked up from germline, CDR1 is MNHEY and CDR2 is SVGAGI. Deletions cut 6 bases from V and 5 bases from J, with 13 bases between. This chain's CDR3 is CASSRDTQYGYTF. CDR3 coding DNA: TGTGCCAGCAGCCGGGACACCCAGTATGGCTACACCTTC.

This clone turned up a few times. The rearrangement uses TRBV5-1 and TRBJ1-3; TRBD1 is a possible D gene (6 bases). CDR1 SGHRS and CDR2 YFSETQ come from the germline V gene. Trimming removed 3 bases from V and 2 bases from J, with 18 bases in between. The CDR3 totals 17 residues. In DNA form, the CDR3 reads TGCGCCAGCAGCTCCCACCCAAACAGGGCGACTGGAAACACCATATATTTT. As protein: CASSSHPNRATGNTIYF.

As for this clone: Mismatch with germline at one junction end may stem from a read error. In the same sample, other DNA sequences code for this CDR3. J is TRBJ2-2 and V is TRBV5-1; TRBD2 is a possible D gene (5 bases). Germline V CDR1 and CDR2: SGHRS, YFSETQ. The CDR3 runs to 14 residues. CDR3 in DNA: TGCGCTAGCAGCCCCGGACTCCTGATAGGGGAGCTGTTTTTT. Its protein is CASSPGLLIGELFF.

Details on this clone: The junction and the germline gene differ at one end; a read error may be behind it. The chain carries TRBV6-5 and TRBJ2-3; 8 positions match TRBD2. CDR3 size: 14 residues. Germline CDR1 is MNHEY and CDR2 is SVGAGI. The CDR3 DNA sequence: TGTGCCACGCGGGGGGAAATAAACACATATACGCAGTATTTT. Encoded protein: CATRGEINTYTQYF.